These 10 T cell receptor beta chains were sequenced from one sample in a study of blood T cells in healthy people across ages (dated by TCRdb to about 2015). Libraries were prepared through 5' RACE. TCRdb lists the instrument as Illumina HiSeq 2500. A second PCR of 7 to 11 cycles was performed with a sample-barcoded 5' primer and a J-beta primer mix. Using fastp at Q25 and MiXCR, TCRdb reprocessed the public reads and kept productive beta chains. Rows with one shared CDR3 protein collapse into an entry with the most common genes and DNA. Recorded for this sample are 800,000 to 950,000 distinct CDR3 sequences; about 34% of them occurred a single time. Approximately 12% of the sample comes from the top ten. The sequenced sample was blood. Every receptor here comes from a man between 18 and 29 years old in good health.

There are a few counts of this clonotype. V gene TRBV20-1 combines with J gene TRBJ1-2; 10 nucleotides agree with TRBD1. Losses at the gene ends were 5 bases for V and 8 bases for J; bases not matched to a gene: 5. CDR3 size: 12 residues. Germline values: CDR1 DFQATT, CDR2 SNEGSKA (reference sequence). DNA for the CDR3: TGCAGTGCTGTGACAGGGGGCGCCGGCTACACCTTC. Amino acid sequence: CSAVTGGAGYTF.

CDR3: CASSPFTNEAFF. The CDR3 DNA is TGTGCCAGCAGCCCCTTCACAAATGAAGCTTTCTTT. V usage is TRBV11-1 and J usage is TRBJ1-1; D unresolved. CDR3 length: 12 amino acids. V was trimmed by 5 bases and J by 7 bases, leaving 11 bases between them. The germline gives CDR1 SGHAT, CDR2 FQDESV (reference sequence).

The CDR3 sequence is CASSSGLVFGELFF. DNA for the CDR3: TGTGCCAGCAGCTCGGGACTAGTCTTCGGGGAGCTGTTTTTT. This chain uses TRBV7-9 with TRBJ2-2, with 8 bases lining up with TRBD2. In germline, CDR1 is SEHNR, CDR2 FQNEAQ (reference sequence). The CDR3 is 14 amino acids. V dropped 4 bases and J dropped 7; count of bases not matched to a gene: 5.

The chain uses TRBV7-9 and TRBJ1-1; TRBD1 matches 9 bases. The CDR3 has 16 amino acids. V gave up 2 bases and J gave up 3 bases; unmatched junction bases: 7. CDR1 is SEHNR, CDR2 FQNEAQ, per germline (reference sequence). CDR3 sequence: CASSLPRTGADTEAFF. The CDR3 nucleotides read TGTGCCAGCAGCTTACCCAGGACAGGGGCTGACACTGAAGCTTTCTTT.

This clonotype was picked up many times. J is TRBJ2-5 and V is TRBV12-3 or TRBV12-4, with a tentative D call TRBD1 (5 bases). The CDR3 runs to 14 residues. The V and J ends lost 2 bases and 1 base respectively, with 8 bases between them. The CDR3 spells CASSLSGSQETQYF. The CDR3 DNA sequence: TGTGCCAGCAGTTTATCAGGGTCCCAAGAGACCCAGTACTTC.

The chain is built from TRBV7-3 and TRBJ2-1; 7 positions match TRBD1. Per germline, CDR1 SGHTA and CDR2 FQGTGA. The CDR3 spans 14 residues. Trimming took 4 bases from V and 5 from J; bases not matched to a gene: 5. Written as DNA, the CDR3 is TGTGCCAGCAGCTCCCGGGACAGAGACAATGAGCAGTTCTTC. Residues: CASSSRDRDNEQFF.

This clonotype was seen a handful of times. This rearrangement joins TRBV10-2 to TRBJ2-4, with D unresolved. V was pared by 3 bases and J by 13 bases, with 7 bases between. The CDR3 runs to 10 residues. CDR1 WSHSY and CDR2 SAAADI come from the germline V gene. As DNA, the CDR3 is TGCGCCAGCAGTGACAAAATCCAGTACTTC. Translated, it gives CASSDKIQYF.

This chain uses TRBV5-8 with TRBJ1-5, with D unresolved. Germline V CDR1 and CDR2: SGHTS, YDEGEE. V was trimmed by 2 bases and J by 5 bases, leaving 11 bases between them. The CDR3 covers 14 residues. CDR3 coding DNA: TGTGCCAGCAGCTTCGGGCAGCCGTATCAGCCCCAGCATTTT. It yields the protein CASSFGQPYQPQHF.

This sequence joins TRBV4-1 and TRBJ2-7; possible D gene TRBD2, 6 bases. CDR1 is MGHRA, CDR2 YSYEKL, per germline. This CDR3 is built from 16 residues. Deletions cut 1 base from V and 0 bases from J, with 13 bases between. CDR3 bases: TGCGCCAGCAGCCAAGCCTTTCGGGGGAGCTCCTACGAGCAGTACTTC. Translation: CASSQAFRGSSYEQYF.

The chain joins TRBV27 to TRBJ2-3; no firm D call. The V gene's germline CDR1 is MNHEY and CDR2 SMNVEV (reference sequence). CDR3 size: 14 residues. V dropped 4 bases and J dropped 0 bases, with 8 bases sitting between them. CDR3 coding DNA: TGTGCCAGCAGTTGGGGTTTTAGCACAGATACGCAGTATTTT. It specifies CASSWGFSTDTQYF.